The TCR beta chain under discussion was sequenced for a study of post-analysis software for immune sequencing data. Whole-study findings and limits: Patients showed TRBV5-6, TRBV5-1 and TRBV20-1 among 4 or 5 TRBV segments more frequent than in controls.

CDR3 size: 11 residues. Germline-derived CDR1 and CDR2 are SQVTM and ANQGSEA. Trimming removed 3 bases at V and 7 bases at J, with 7 bases between. This clonotype was seen more than once but under ten times. Its specificity is not known. TCR beta libraries were prepared from cDNA with unique molecular identifiers. TCRdb itself ran the PCR reads through MiXCR, one entry per CDR3 protein. The sample shows about 500,000 distinct CDR3 sequences, roughly 45% of them seen only once. The source is a girl aged 5 to 17 with multiple sclerosis. The sample taken for sequencing was blood. The V call is TRBV29-1, the J call TRBJ2-1; no definite D call. CDR3 in amino acids: CSVDSRNEQFF. The CDR3 coding sequence is TGCAGCGTTGATTCCAGAAATGAGCAGTTCTTC.